This T cell receptor beta chain was documented in a study of response to subunit inactivated influenza vaccine. TCRdb analysed the RT-PCR reads with MiXCR anew, one entry per CDR3 protein. The sample shows a few hundred thousand distinct CDR3 sequences, 12% to 15% of them seen only once. Concerning this clonotype: What it binds is unknown.

CDR3 length: 19 amino acids. The trim removed 5 bases at V and 0 bases at J, leaving 14 bases unmatched. Germline V gives CDR1 LGHNA, CDR2 YNFKEQ. Regarding the study as a whole: Authors suggested few new T cells are recruited by each seasonal influenza vaccination.

The clonotype originates from a man aged 45 to 65 who received an inactivated influenza vaccine. Source: PBMCs from blood, taken 11 to 12 days after vaccination. The chain employs TRBV4-2 and TRBJ2-2, with 8 nucleotides matching TRBD1. The CDR3 loop is CASSARDRSTLTNTGELFF. CDR3 DNA: TGTGCCAGCAGCGCCCGGGACAGGAGCACCTTAACGAACACCGGGGAGCTGTTTTTT.